The 16 T cell receptor beta chains given below trace back to one sample, sequenced in a study of shared clonotypes between healthy human individuals. TCRdb keeps only in-frame clones here, not all; method: immunoSEQ multiplex PCR. In the table there are under 2.5 million clones, just under 95% of which are singletons. The sample was naive CD4+ T cells from PBMCs. The subset was: CD45RA+ positively selected. All receptors derive from a man between 18 and 35 years old in good health. Some clones in this sample may be carry-over from other donors' samples.

This clone was seen just once. The chain is built from TRBV14 and TRBJ2-7, with 12 bases identical to TRBD2. The V segment lost 1 base and the J segment 1 base; nucleotides outside the gene matches: 11. The germline V gene encodes CDR1 SGHDN and CDR2 FVKESK. The length of the CDR3 is 19 residues. The CDR3 sequence is CASSQVIRTSGIRSYEQYF. CDR3 DNA: TGTGCCAGCAGCCAAGTTATCAGGACTAGCGGGATAAGATCCTACGAGCAGTACTTC.

V is TRBV28 and J is TRBJ1-2; maybe TRBD1 (6 bases). The CDR3 loop spans 13 amino acids. CDR1 and CDR2 from the germline V gene are MDHEN and SYDVKM. The V end lost 1 base, the J end lost 8 bases, and 11 bases lay between the germline ends. As DNA, the CDR3 is TGTGCCAGCAGTTTATCAGGGGTGGAGGGCTACACCTTC. Translated, it gives CASSLSGVEGYTF.

V gene TRBV5-1 combines with J gene TRBJ1-2; D perhaps matches TRBD1 (6 bases). The CDR3 consists of 24 residues. Germline V gives CDR1 SGHRS, CDR2 YFSETQ. The V and J ends lost 6 bases and 5 bases respectively, with 47 bases between them. The CDR3 DNA follows: TGCGCCAGCATGGCGGCGGGGGCGCGGTGGGTGGATAATAATAACCAGCGCGGATTTTATGGCTACACCTTC. Amino acid sequence: CASMAAGARWVDNNNQRGFYGYTF.

This clone was seen a single time. The chain combines TRBV4-1 with TRBJ2-6; D is uncertain. The V gene lost 3 bases and the J gene lost 0 bases, with 15 bases spanning the gap. CDR3 length: 18 amino acids. The germline CDR1 and CDR2 sequences are MGHRA and YSYEKL. The CDR3 bases are TGCGCCAGCAGCCAGAAGACCCGGAGTAGCTCTGGGGCCAACGTCCTGACTTTC. Its protein product is CASSQKTRSSSGANVLTF.

This clone was observed a single time. The J gene is TRBJ2-1, the V gene TRBV5-4; 16 bases are shared with TRBD2. Germline V CDR1 and CDR2: SGHNT, YYREEE (reference sequence). J lost 9 bases, V lost 3 bases, and 15 bases had no gene match. The length of the CDR3 is 19 residues. The CDR3 DNA follows: TGTGCCAGCAGCTCGGAGGGGACTAGCGGGAGGGCCGGGAGTAGTGAGCAGTTCTTC. Translating it yields CASSSEGTSGRAGSSEQFF.

The CDR3 DNA sequence: TGTGCCAGCAGATCACAGGGAGATACGCAGTATTTT. Its translation: CASRSQGDTQYF. This sequence joins TRBV2 and TRBJ2-3, with D possibly TRBD1 on 6 matching bases. The CDR3 sequence is 12 residues long. V was trimmed by 6 bases and J by 5 bases, leaving 9 bases between them. Germline CDR1 SNHLY, CDR2 FYNNEI. The full variable domain, its missing parts supplied by reference TRBV2 and TRBJ2-3, is EPEVTQTPSHQVTQMGQEVILRCVPISNHLYFYWYRQILGQKVEFLVSFYNNEISEKSEIFDDQFSVERPDGSNFTLKIRSTKLEDSAMYFCASRSQGDTQYFGPGTRLTVL.

The rearrangement uses TRBV18 and TRBJ2-4; 11 nucleotides agree with TRBD1. CDR3 size: 16 residues. Germline lookup yields CDR1 KGHSH and CDR2 LQKENI. The junction had 9 bases not matched to a gene; V was cut back by 3 bases and J by 8 bases. The CDR3 coding sequence is TGTGCCAGCTCACCGCTAGTCGGACAGGGGGCAGACATTCAGTACTTC. This encodes CASSPLVGQGADIQYF.

This chain joins TRBV12-5 and TRBJ1-1; D is ambiguous. CDR1 and CDR2 (germline): LGHNT, FRNRAP. Deletions cut 3 bases from V and 1 base from J, with 3 bases between. This CDR3 is built from 12 residues. CDR3: CASGFRNTEAFF. The CDR3 DNA sequence: TGTGCTAGTGGTTTTAGGAACACTGAAGCTTTCTTT.

This clone was recorded only once. In DNA form, the CDR3 reads TGTGCCAGCAGCGCTCGGGAGGGCCGCGCAGATACGCAGTATTTT. Its protein product is CASSAREGRADTQYF. The gene calls are TRBV9 and TRBJ2-3; 8 nucleotides match TRBD2. V was clipped by 3 bases and J by 4 bases; unmatched bases: 7. The CDR3 length is 15 residues. Germline V gene sequence: CDR1 SGDLS, CDR2 YYNGEE.

On this clone: The sample contains more than one DNA sequence encoding this CDR3. This rearrangement joins TRBV5-1 to TRBJ1-4, with TRBD1 matching 9 bases. This CDR3 contains 15 residues. Trimming at V came to 3 bases and at J to 1 base, leaving 1 base not matched to a gene. Germline CDR1 reads SGHRS; CDR2 reads YFSETQ. The chain's CDR3 is CASSSTGGTNEKLFF. CDR3 sequence (DNA): TGCGCCAGCAGCTCGACAGGGGGAACTAATGAAAAACTGTTTTTT. The complete variable domain, with remaining parts taken from reference TRBV5-1 and TRBJ1-4, reads KAGVTQTPRYLIKTRGQQVTLSCSPISGHRSVSWYQQTPGQGLQFLFEYFSETQRNKGNFPGRFSGRQFSNSRSEMNVSTLELGDSALYLCASSSTGGTNEKLFFGSGTQLSVL.

As to this clone: Other DNA variants within this sample encode the same CDR3. The chain joins TRBV6-1 to TRBJ2-1, with 10 positions matching TRBD2. This CDR3 comprises 16 residues. Unmatched junction bases numbered 2, after V lost 0 bases and J lost 3 bases. The V gene's germline CDR1 is MNHNS and CDR2 SASEGT. The CDR3 DNA reads TGTGCCAGCAGTGAAGCAAGGACTAGCGGCTACAATGAGCAGTTCTTC. It yields the protein CASSEARTSGYNEQFF.

The chain uses TRBV7-9 and TRBJ2-1; TRBD2 matches at 13 bases. V was pared by 7 bases and J by 5 bases, with 8 bases of the junction left unmatched. Germline CDR1 and CDR2: SEHNR and FQNEAQ (reference sequence). The CDR3 is made up of 16 amino acids. The CDR3 region is CASTRTSGSSDNEQFF. The CDR3 DNA is TGTGCCAGCACCAGGACTAGCGGGAGTTCGGACAATGAGCAGTTCTTC.

A note on this clone: Other DNA sequences in the sample encode the same CDR3. In nucleotides, the CDR3 is TGTGCCAGCAGCTCCTCGGGTTCCTCCTACGAGCAGTACTTC. Protein product: CASSSSGSSYEQYF. V is TRBV7-2 and J is TRBJ2-7; D gene ambiguous. The CDR3 sequence is 14 residues long. Germline CDR1 SGHTA, CDR2 FQGNSA. V lost 4 bases and J 0 bases, leaving 10 bases between the germline ends.

V and J are TRBV5-1 and TRBJ2-3; TRBD2 matches 8 bases. The CDR3 sequence is 16 residues long. The J segment lost 4 bases and the V segment lost 5 bases, leaving 12 bases of the junction unmatched. CDR1 and CDR2 from the germline V gene are SGHRS and YFSETQ. CDR3 loop: CASSTVARGRPDTQYF. The DNA of the CDR3 is TGCGCCAGCAGTACGGTCGCTCGCGGGAGGCCAGATACGCAGTATTTT.

CDR3 protein: CGAGTSDSAATQYF. CDR3 DNA: TGTGGAGCGGGGACTAGTGATTCGGCCGCTACGCAGTATTTT. This chain links TRBV7-9 with TRBJ2-3; 8 nucleotides line up with TRBD2. The CDR3 is made up of 14 amino acids. Germline V gives CDR1 SEHNR, CDR2 FQNEAQ (reference sequence).

Concerning this clone itself: The identical CDR3 is also encoded by other nucleotide sequences in the sample. The J gene is TRBJ2-7, the V gene TRBV5-1; D uncertain. Germline CDR1 and CDR2: SGHRS and YFSETQ. The CDR3 spans 12 residues. V shed 5 bases and J shed 4 bases, with 10 bases lying between them. The CDR3 coding sequence is TGCGCCAGCAGTTTAGGCGGTTACGAGCAGTACTTC. Protein product: CASSLGGYEQYF.